This T cell receptor (beta chain) was sequenced for a study of blood T cell repertoires in COVID-19. Study-level background: T cells, B-cell-depleted T cells, or PBMCs provided the cDNA or gDNA that served as material.

The length of the CDR3 is 15 residues. J lost 2 bases, V lost 1 base, and 2 bases had no gene match. From germline, CDR1 is LGHDT and CDR2 YNNKEL (reference sequence). Per the authors' pipeline: Amplifying reference gene primers gave estimates of nucleated cell counts. TCRdb's table, derived via immunoSEQ multiplex PCR, lists solely in-frame clones and lacks some. The D gene and trimming were derived from the DNA, and the V and J assignments and clone size from that table. The sample yields about 68,000 clones, 80% to 90% seen once. The specimen sequenced was peripheral blood. This receptor was identified in a woman in her fifties or sixties with acute or convalescent COVID-19. The genes are TRBV3-1 (or the pseudogene TRBV3-2) and TRBJ2-7; 10 bases map to TRBD2. CDR3 protein: CASSQATSGAYEQYF. CDR3 sequence (DNA): TGTGCCAGCAGCCAAGCCACTAGCGGGGCCTACGAGCAGTACTTC.